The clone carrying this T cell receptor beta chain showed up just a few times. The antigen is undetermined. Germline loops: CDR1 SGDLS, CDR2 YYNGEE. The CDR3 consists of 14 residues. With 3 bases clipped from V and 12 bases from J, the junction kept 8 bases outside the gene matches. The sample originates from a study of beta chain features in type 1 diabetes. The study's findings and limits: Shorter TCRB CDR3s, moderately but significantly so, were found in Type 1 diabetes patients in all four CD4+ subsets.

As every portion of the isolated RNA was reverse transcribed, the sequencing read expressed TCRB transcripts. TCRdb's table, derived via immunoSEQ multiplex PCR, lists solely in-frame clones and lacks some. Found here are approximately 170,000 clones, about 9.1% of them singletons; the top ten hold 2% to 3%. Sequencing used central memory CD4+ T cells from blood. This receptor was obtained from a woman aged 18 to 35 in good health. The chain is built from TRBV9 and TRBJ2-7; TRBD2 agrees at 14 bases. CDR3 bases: TGTGCCAGCAGCGAGGGGGGACTAGCGGGGGTAGTGTACTTC. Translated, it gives CASSEGGLAGVVYF.